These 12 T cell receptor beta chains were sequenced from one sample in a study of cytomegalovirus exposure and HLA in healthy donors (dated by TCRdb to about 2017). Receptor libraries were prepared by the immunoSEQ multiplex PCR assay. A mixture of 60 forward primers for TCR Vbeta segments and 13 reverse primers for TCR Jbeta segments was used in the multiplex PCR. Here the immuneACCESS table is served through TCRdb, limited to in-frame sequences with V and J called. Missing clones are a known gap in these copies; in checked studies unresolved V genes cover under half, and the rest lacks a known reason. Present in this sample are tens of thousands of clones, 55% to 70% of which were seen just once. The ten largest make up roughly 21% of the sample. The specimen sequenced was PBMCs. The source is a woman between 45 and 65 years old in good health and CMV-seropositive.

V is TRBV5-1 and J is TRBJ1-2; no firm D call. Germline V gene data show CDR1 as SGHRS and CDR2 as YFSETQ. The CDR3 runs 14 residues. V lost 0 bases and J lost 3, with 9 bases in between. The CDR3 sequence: CASSLEAGYYGYTF. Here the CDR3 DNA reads TGCGCCAGCAGCTTGGAGGCAGGCTACTATGGCTACACCTTC.

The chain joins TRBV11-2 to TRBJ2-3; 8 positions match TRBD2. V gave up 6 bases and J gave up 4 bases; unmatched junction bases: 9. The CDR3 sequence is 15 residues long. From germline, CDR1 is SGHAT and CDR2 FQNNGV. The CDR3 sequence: CASRRAGAAPDTQYF. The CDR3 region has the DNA TGTGCCAGCAGGAGAGCGGGGGCCGCTCCAGATACGCAGTATTTT.

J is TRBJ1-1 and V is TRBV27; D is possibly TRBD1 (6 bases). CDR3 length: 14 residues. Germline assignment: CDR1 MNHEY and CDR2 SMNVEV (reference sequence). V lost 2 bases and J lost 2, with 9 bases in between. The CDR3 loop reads CASSLKGDNTEAFF. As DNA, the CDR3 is TGTGCCAGCAGTTTAAAGGGGGATAACACTGAAGCTTTCTTT.

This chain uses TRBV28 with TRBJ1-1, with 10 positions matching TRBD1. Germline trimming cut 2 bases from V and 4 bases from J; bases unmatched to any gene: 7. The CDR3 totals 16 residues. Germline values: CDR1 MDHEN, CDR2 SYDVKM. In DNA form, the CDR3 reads TGTGCCAGCAGTTTACGCTTTAGGACAGGGGGCACTGAAGCTTTCTTT. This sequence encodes CASSLRFRTGGTEAFF. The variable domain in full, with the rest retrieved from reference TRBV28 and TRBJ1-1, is DVKVTQSSRYLVKRTGEKVFLECVQDMDHENMFWYRQDPGLGLRLIYFSYDVKMKEKGDIPEGYSVSREKKERFSLILESASTNQTSMYLCASSLRFRTGGTEAFFGQGTRLTVV.

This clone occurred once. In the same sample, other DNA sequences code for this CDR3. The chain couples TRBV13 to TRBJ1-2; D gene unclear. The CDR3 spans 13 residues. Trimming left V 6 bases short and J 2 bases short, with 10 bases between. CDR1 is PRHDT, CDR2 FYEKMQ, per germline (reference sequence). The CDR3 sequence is CASSSTANYGYTF. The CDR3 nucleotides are TGTGCCAGCAGTTCAACAGCCAACTATGGCTACACCTTC.

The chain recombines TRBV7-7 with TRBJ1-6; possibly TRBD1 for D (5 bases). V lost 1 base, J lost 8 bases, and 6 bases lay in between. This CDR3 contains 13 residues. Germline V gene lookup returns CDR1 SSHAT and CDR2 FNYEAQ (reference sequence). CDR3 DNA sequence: TGTGCCAGCAGCTTAGGGGGGGATTCACCCCTCCACTTT. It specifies CASSLGGDSPLHF.

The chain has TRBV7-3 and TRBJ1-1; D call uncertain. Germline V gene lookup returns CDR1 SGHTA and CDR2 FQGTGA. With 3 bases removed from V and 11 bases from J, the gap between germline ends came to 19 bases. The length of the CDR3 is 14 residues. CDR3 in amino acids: CASSLRRAAGMAFF. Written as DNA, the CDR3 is TGTGCCAGCAGCTTGCGTCGCGCCGCCGGGATGGCTTTCTTT.

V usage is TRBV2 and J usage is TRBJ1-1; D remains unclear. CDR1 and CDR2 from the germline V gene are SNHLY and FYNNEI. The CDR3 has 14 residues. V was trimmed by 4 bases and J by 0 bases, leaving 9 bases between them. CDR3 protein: CASSVNILNTEAFF. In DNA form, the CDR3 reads TGTGCCAGCAGTGTCAACATTTTGAACACTGAAGCTTTCTTT.

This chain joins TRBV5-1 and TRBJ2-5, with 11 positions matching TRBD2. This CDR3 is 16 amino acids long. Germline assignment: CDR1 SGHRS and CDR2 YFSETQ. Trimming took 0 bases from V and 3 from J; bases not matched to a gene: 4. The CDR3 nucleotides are TGCGCCAGCAGCTTGGGCGGACTAGCGGGCAAAGAGACCCAGTACTTC. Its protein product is CASSLGGLAGKETQYF.

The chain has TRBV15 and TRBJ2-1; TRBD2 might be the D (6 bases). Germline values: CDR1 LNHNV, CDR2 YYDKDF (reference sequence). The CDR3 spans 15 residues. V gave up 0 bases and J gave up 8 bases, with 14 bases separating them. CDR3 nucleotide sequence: TGTGCCACCAGCAGAGATTACGGGGGTAAAGATGAGCAGTTCTTC. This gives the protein CATSRDYGGKDEQFF.

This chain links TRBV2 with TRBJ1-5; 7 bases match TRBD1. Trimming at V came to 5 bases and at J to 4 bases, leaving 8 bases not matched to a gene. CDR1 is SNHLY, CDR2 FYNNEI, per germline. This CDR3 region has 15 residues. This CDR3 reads CASSRDRDSNQPQHF. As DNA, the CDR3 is TGTGCCAGCAGTCGAGACAGGGACTCTAATCAGCCCCAGCATTTT.

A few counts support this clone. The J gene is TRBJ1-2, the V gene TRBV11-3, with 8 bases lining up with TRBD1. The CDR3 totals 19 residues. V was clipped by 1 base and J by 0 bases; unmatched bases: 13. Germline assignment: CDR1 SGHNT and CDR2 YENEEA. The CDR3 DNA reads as TGTGCCAGCAGCTTAGCAATGGCGACAGGGGATAGAGCTAACTATGGCTACACCTTC. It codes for CASSLAMATGDRANYGYTF.